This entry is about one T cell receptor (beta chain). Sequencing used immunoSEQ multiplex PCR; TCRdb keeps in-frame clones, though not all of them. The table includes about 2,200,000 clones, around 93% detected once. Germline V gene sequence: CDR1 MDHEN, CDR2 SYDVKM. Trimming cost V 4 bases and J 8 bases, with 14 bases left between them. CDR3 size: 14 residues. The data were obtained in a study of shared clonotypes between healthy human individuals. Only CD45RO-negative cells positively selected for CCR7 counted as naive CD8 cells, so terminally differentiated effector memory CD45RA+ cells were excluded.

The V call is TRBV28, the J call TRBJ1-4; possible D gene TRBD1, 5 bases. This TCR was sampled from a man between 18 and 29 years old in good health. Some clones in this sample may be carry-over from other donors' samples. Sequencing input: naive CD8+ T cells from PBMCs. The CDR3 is CASSSLGGGEKLFF. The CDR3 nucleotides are TGTGCCAGCAGTTCTTTGGGGGGAGGAGAAAAACTGTTTTTT.